This T cell receptor beta chain comes out of a study of T cell responses to AZD1222 COVID-19 vaccine. The table came from immunoSEQ multiplex PCR; TCRdb's copy has only in-frame clones and leaves some out. Counted here are some 100,000 clones, about 89% occurring once; the ten biggest clones make up 4.2%. As regards this clone: What it binds is not known.

The germline V gene has CDR1 SGHTA and CDR2 FQGTGA. Deletions cut 6 bases from V and 2 bases from J, with 10 bases between. The CDR3 contains 13 residues. Study results and limitations: Clonal diversity was possibly underestimated, and the donors were mostly white British, with more females. Regions 160-218 and 743-854 dominated among vaccine-associated CD4 TCRs spanning spike. Spike-specific TCR depth and breadth grew after two AZD1222 doses.

The rearrangement uses TRBV7-3 and TRBJ1-2; a possible D gene is TRBD1 (5 bases). The sequence derives from an adult in good health. Sequencing used peripheral blood, obtained on day 0 of MenACWY control vaccination. As DNA, the CDR3 is TGTGCCAGCAGTGGGGACGGGAACTATGGCTACACCTTC. It encodes CASSGDGNYGYTF.